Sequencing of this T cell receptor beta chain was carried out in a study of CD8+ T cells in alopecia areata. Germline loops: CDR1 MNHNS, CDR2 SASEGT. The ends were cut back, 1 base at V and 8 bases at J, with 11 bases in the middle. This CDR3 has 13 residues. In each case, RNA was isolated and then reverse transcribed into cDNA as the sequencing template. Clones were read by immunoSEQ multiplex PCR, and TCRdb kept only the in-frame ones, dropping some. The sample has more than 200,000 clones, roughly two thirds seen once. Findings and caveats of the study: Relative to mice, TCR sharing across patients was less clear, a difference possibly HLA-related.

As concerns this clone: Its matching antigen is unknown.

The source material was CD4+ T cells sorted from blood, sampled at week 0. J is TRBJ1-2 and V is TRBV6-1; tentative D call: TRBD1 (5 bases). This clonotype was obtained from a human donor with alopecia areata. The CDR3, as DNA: TGTGCCAGCAGTGAAGTCAGGGAGGGAGGCTACACCTTC. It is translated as CASSEVREGGYTF.